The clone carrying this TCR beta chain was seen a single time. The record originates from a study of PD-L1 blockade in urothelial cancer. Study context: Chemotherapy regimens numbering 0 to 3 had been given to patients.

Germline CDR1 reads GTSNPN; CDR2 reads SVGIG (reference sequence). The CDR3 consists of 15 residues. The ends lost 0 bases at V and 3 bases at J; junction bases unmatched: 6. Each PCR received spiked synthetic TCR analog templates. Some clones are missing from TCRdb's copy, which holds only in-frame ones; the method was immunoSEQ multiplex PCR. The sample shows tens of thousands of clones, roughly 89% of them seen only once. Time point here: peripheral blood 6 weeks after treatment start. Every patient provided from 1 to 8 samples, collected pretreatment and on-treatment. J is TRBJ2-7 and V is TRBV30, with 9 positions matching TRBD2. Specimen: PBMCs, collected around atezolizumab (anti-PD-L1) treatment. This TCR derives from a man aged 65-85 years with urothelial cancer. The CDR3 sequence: CAWSVATSGFYEQYF. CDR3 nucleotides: TGTGCCTGGAGTGTAGCGACTAGCGGATTCTACGAGCAGTACTTC.